This T cell receptor beta chain appears in the sequencing data of a study of cytomegalovirus exposure and HLA in healthy donors. Study at large: The 95 to 150 validation repertoires used a platform that matched the one used for the 550 to 800 first-cohort repertoires, as a later analysis reported.

Of note for this clone: Its specificity is unknown.

The study's findings and limits: First-cohort TCR clusters were later found to tend to co-occur in the roughly 120 validation repertoires. Cytomegalovirus status was reportedly diagnosed by the classifier with high specificity and sensitivity.

Generated by immunoSEQ multiplex PCR, the TCRdb table keeps only in-frame clones and is missing some. The sample records under 300,000 clones, 70% to 90% being singletons. CDR3 length equals 16 residues. Germline CDR1 MNHEY, CDR2 SMNVEV (reference sequence). V shed 4 bases and J 10 bases; nucleotides not matched to a gene: 9. This TCR was recovered from a woman between 18 and 29 years old in good health and CMV-seronegative. The sample consisted of PBMCs. This chain links TRBV27 with TRBJ2-1; 14 bases line up with TRBD2. For the CDR3, the DNA is TGTGCCAGCAGTTCCCTGACTAGCGGGGGGGAGGGAGAGCAGTTCTTC. Translation gives CASSSLTSGGEGEQFF.